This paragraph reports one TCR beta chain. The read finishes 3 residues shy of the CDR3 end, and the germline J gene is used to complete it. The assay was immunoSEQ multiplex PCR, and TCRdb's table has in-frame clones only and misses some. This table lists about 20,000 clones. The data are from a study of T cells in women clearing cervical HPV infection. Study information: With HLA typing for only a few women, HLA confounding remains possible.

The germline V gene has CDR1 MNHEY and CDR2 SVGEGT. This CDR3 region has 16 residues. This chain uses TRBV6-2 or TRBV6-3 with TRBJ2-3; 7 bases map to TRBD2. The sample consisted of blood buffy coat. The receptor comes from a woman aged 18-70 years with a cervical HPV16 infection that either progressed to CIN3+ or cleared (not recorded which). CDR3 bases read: TGTGCCAGCAGCCCCGCTGCGTCCGCCTCCCGGGGGGCG. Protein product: CASSPAASASRGA. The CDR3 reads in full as CASSPAASASRGAQYF.